The 19 T cell receptor beta chains given below trace back to one sample, sequenced in a study of response to subunit inactivated influenza vaccine (dated by TCRdb to the late 2010s). Libraries were constructed by RT-PCR. The data were produced on an Illumina HiSeq 2500. In TCRdb, the public reads were trimmed at Q25 with fastp and aligned with MiXCR, with productive beta chains retained. Entries that share a CDR3 protein sequence are merged under the most common genes and DNA. This sample has hundreds of thousands of distinct CDR3 sequences in its table, and around 11% of those were observed once. The ten largest clones capture approximately 11% of the sample. These data also featured in a second study, about T cells expressing NK-cell markers. That second publication adds: TCR beta cDNA libraries were made by 5'RACE template switching that added a universal primer site and unique molecular identifiers.

The source was PBMCs from blood, collected on the day of vaccination. These receptors all come from a man aged 45 to 65 who received an inactivated influenza vaccine. Donor details come from another sample of the same person, matched by shared clones.

The rearrangement links TRBV11-2 to TRBJ2-5; tentatively, D is TRBD1 (6 bases). Germline values: CDR1 SGHAT, CDR2 FQNNGV. CDR3 length equals 15 residues. V lost 4 bases and J 5 bases, leaving 17 bases between the germline ends. The CDR3 loop reads CASSSSQGNRETQYF. The CDR3 region has the DNA TGTGCCAGCAGCTCCTCACAGGGCAACCGGGAGACCCAGTACTTC.

This chain connects TRBV4-1 to TRBJ2-3; 7 bases match TRBD1. Germline V gene data show CDR1 as MGHRA and CDR2 as YSYEKL. V dropped 3 bases and J dropped 1; count of bases not matched to a gene: 1. This CDR3 is built from 14 residues. CDR3 residues: CASSQQGGTDTQYF. The DNA of the CDR3 is TGCGCCAGCAGCCAGCAGGGGGGCACAGATACGCAGTATTTT.

This clonotype appeared many times. Here the CDR3 DNA reads TGCAGTGCTAGTCAGGGCGCTGAAGCTTTCTTT. Residues: CSASQGAEAFF. The chain uses TRBV20-1 and TRBJ1-1; the D gene is possibly TRBD1 (5 bases). V was pared by 3 bases and J by 6 bases, with 8 bases between. The CDR3 sequence is 11 residues long. Per germline, CDR1 DFQATT and CDR2 SNEGSKA (reference sequence).

The V and J genes are TRBV6-2 or TRBV6-3 and TRBJ1-5; D is unclear. CDR1 is MNHEY and CDR2 is SVGEGT in the germline V gene. The CDR3 sequence is 17 residues long. Deletions cut 0 bases from V and 4 bases from J, with 16 bases between. Written as DNA, the CDR3 is TGTGCCAGCAGTTACTCGTACCAGGTGATCATTAATCAGCCCCAGCATTTT. It is translated as CASSYSYQVIINQPQHF.

This clonotype was seen more than once but under ten times. The genes are TRBV12-3 or TRBV12-4 and TRBJ2-7, with 11 bases that match TRBD1. The CDR3 spans 15 residues. Trimming at V came to 4 bases and at J to 5 bases, leaving 7 bases not matched to a gene. CDR3 sequence reads: CASSSRDRGYNEQYF. DNA of the CDR3: TGTGCCAGCAGTTCCCGGGACAGGGGGTACAACGAGCAGTACTTC.

This clonotype was counted ten times or more. The V call is TRBV10-3, the J call TRBJ1-1; D gene ambiguous. With 10 bases removed from V and 0 bases from J, the gap between germline ends came to 12 bases. The length of the CDR3 is 13 residues. Germline V CDR1 and CDR2: ENHRY, SYGVKD. The CDR3 loop reads CATREIMNTEAFF. The DNA for the CDR3 is TGTGCCACCCGGGAGATAATGAACACTGAAGCTTTCTTT.

V gene TRBV7-6 combines with J gene TRBJ2-5; a weak D match, TRBD2 (5 bases). Germline V lookup: CDR1 SGHVS, CDR2 FNYEAQ. The CDR3 is 16 residues long. V lost 0 bases, J lost 5 bases, and 16 bases lay in between. The CDR3: CASSLAPPGSGETQYF. For the CDR3, the DNA is TGTGCCAGCAGCTTAGCCCCGCCGGGGAGTGGGGAGACCCAGTACTTC.

This clonotype was observed many times. The chain employs TRBV12-3 or TRBV12-4 and TRBJ2-7, with TRBD1 as a possible D gene (5 bases). The length of the CDR3 is 15 residues. Trimming removed 2 bases at V and 0 bases at J, with 11 bases between. The CDR3 region is CASSLKNRGSYEQYF. CDR3 sequence (DNA): TGTGCCAGCAGTTTAAAGAATAGGGGCTCCTACGAGCAGTACTTC.

This clonotype was seen many times. The rearrangement joins TRBV12-3 or TRBV12-4 to TRBJ1-1; 9 bases are a match to TRBD1. The CDR3 runs 15 residues. With 5 bases clipped from V and 3 bases from J, the junction kept 7 bases outside the gene matches. DNA for the CDR3: TGTGCCAGCAGTGCACACAGGGGGCTCGACACTGAAGCTTTCTTT. Its protein product is CASSAHRGLDTEAFF.

This clonotype was seen ten or more times. The CDR3 coding sequence is TGTGCCAGCAGTTACACGCTTCAGGGTTTCCACGAGCAGTACTTC. It encodes CASSYTLQGFHEQYF. The chain uses TRBV6-2 or TRBV6-3 and TRBJ2-7; a possible D gene is TRBD1 (5 bases). Trimming shortened V by 2 bases and J by 5 bases, and 16 bases separated the two germline ends. The CDR3 sequence is 15 residues long. CDR1 and CDR2 (germline): MNHEY, SVGEGT.

The gene calls are TRBV29-1 and TRBJ2-7; 9 positions match TRBD1. The germline V gene has CDR1 SQVTM and CDR2 ANQGSEA. V lost 2 bases and J lost 4; bases outside the gene matches: 3. The CDR3 extends over 13 amino acids. The CDR3, as DNA: TGCAGCGTTGAAACGACAGGGGGTTACGAGCAGTACTTC. Amino acids: CSVETTGGYEQYF.

This clonotype came up a few times. V usage is TRBV6-1 and J usage is TRBJ2-1; 11 bases align to TRBD1. Trimming at V came to 8 bases and at J to 9 bases, leaving 6 bases not matched to a gene. This CDR3 comprises 13 residues. Per germline, CDR1 MNHNS and CDR2 SASEGT. The CDR3 loop reads CASGQGARREQFF. CDR3 nucleotide sequence: TGTGCCAGCGGACAGGGGGCCCGCCGTGAGCAGTTCTTC.

This clonotype came up many times. This chain links TRBV7-8 with TRBJ2-2; no firm D call. Trimming left V 1 base short and J 3 bases short, with 6 bases between. The CDR3 has 14 amino acids. The germline gives CDR1 SGHVS, CDR2 FQNEAQ. The CDR3 loop is CASSLVSHTGELFF. CDR3 nucleotides: TGTGCCAGCAGCTTAGTTTCGCACACCGGGGAGCTGTTTTTT. Looking up the rest from reference TRBV7-8 and TRBJ2-2 gives the full variable domain: GAGVSQSPRYKVAKRGQDVALRCDPISGHVSLFWYQQALGQGPEFLTYFQNEAQLDKSGLPSDRFFAERPEGSVSTLKIQRTQQEDSAVYLCASSLVSHTGELFFGEGSRLTVL.

This clonotype was observed a handful of times. The J gene is TRBJ1-6, the V gene TRBV21-1; TRBD1, as called in the table, went unchecked against the DNA. TRBV21-1 has pseudogene status. The CDR3 length is 15 residues. CDR3 bases: TGTGCCAGCAGGGCGCAGTTCGGCCGCGATTCACCCCTCCACTTT. It translates to CASRAQFGRDSPLHF.

This clonotype was seen at least ten times. The chain has TRBV18 and TRBJ2-2; D remains ambiguous. Trimming pared 2 bases from V and 4 bases from J, leaving 14 bases between. The CDR3 consists of 16 residues. Germline CDR1 KGHSH, CDR2 LQKENI. The CDR3 sequence is CASSPGFRISTGELFF. Written as DNA, the CDR3 is TGTGCCAGCTCACCAGGGTTCAGGATTAGCACCGGGGAGCTGTTTTTT. The full variable domain, with the rest looked up from reference TRBV18 and TRBJ2-2, is NAGVMQNPRHLVRRRGQEARLRCSPMKGHSHVYWYRQLPEEGLKFMVYLQKENIIDESGMPKERFSAEFPKEGPSILRIQQVVRGDSAAYFCASSPGFRISTGELFFGEGSRLTVL.

As concerns this clonotype: A much larger clone differs from this one at a single base, so this may be a read error. This chain uses TRBV10-1 with TRBJ2-7, with TRBD2 matching 9 bases. The CDR3 length is 14 residues. Looked up from germline, CDR1 is WNHNN and CDR2 is SYGVQD (reference sequence). This chain's CDR3 is CASSPGTSSYERYF. CDR3 DNA sequence: TGCGCCAGCAGCCCCGGGACTAGCTCCTACGAGCGGTACTTC.

There are many counts of this clonotype. J is TRBJ1-2 and V is TRBV12-3 or TRBV12-4; no clear D. V was pared by 4 bases and J by 4 bases, with 4 bases between. The CDR3 length is 11 residues. The CDR3 loop reads CASSSGYGYTF. In DNA, the CDR3 is TGTGCCAGCAGTTCGGGCTATGGCTACACCTTC.

This clonotype was seen only a few times. V and J are TRBV12-3 or TRBV12-4 and TRBJ2-7, with D possibly matching TRBD1 (5 bases). The CDR3 consists of 14 residues. V lost 8 bases, J lost 0 bases, and 14 bases lay in between. CDR3 sequence reads: CASAPGLFSYEQYF. Here the CDR3 DNA reads TGTGCCAGCGCCCCAGGGCTCTTCTCCTACGAGCAGTACTTC.

In its sample, this clonotype was seen many times. This chain connects TRBV11-2 to TRBJ2-3, with unresolved D. The CDR3 length is 16 residues. CDR1 is SGHAT, CDR2 FQNNGV, per germline. Trimming took off 6 bases at V and 2 bases at J, with 18 bases between the two ends. In DNA, the CDR3 is TGTGCCAGCAGGATCCCAATATGGGGTAACACAGATACGCAGTATTTT. Translated, it gives CASRIPIWGNTDTQYF. The variable domain in full, with the rest retrieved from reference TRBV11-2 and TRBJ2-3, is EAGVAQSPRYKIIEKRQSVAFWCNPISGHATLYWYQQILGQGPKLLIQFQNNGVVDDSQLPKDRFSAERLKGVDSTLKIQPAKLEDSAVYLCASRIPIWGNTDTQYFGPGTRLTVL.